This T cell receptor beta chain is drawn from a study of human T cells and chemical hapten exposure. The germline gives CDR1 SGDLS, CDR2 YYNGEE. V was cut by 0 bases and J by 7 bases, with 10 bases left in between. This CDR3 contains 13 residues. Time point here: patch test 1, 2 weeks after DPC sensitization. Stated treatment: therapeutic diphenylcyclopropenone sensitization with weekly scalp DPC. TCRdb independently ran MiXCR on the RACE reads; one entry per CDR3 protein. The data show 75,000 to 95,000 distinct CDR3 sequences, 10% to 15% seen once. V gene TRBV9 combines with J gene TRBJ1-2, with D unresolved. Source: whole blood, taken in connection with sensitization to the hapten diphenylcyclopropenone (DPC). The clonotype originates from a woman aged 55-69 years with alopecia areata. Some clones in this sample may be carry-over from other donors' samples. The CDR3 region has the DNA TGTGCCAGCAGCGTAGAAGACCGCACTGGCTACACCTTC. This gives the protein CASSVEDRTGYTF.